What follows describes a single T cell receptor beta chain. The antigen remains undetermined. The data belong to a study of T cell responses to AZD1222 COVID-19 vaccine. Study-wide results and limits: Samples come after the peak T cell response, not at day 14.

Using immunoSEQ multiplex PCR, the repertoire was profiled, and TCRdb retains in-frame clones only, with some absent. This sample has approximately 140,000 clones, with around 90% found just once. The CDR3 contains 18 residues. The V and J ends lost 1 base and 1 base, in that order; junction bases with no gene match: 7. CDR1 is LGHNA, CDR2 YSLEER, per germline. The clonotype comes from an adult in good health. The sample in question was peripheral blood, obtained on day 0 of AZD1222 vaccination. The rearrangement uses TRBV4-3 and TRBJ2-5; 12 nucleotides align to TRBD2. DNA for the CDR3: TGCGCCAGCAGCCAAGGTCTAGCGGGAGGGGGTACCCAAGAGACCCAGTACTTC. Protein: CASSQGLAGGGTQETQYF.